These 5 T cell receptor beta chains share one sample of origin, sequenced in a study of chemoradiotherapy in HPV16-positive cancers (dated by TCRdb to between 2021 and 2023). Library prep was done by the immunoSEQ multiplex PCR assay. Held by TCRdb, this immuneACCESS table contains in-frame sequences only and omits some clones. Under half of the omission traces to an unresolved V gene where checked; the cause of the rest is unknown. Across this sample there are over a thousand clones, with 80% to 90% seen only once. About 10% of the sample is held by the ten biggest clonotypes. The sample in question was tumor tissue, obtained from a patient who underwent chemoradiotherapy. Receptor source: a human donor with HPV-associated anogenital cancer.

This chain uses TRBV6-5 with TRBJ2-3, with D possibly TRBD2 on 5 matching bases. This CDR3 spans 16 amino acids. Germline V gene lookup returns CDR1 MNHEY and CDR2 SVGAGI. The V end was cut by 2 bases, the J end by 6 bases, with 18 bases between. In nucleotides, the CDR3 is TGTGCCAGCAGTTACAGGAGGACCCCGCCACTTGATACGCAGTATTTT. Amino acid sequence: CASSYRRTPPLDTQYF.

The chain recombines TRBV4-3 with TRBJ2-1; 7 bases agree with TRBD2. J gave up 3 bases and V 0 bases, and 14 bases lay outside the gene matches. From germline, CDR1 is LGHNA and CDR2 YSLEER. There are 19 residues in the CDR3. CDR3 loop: CASSQEPGILAEVYNEQFF. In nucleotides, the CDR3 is TGCGCCAGCAGCCAAGAGCCCGGGATTCTAGCGGAGGTCTACAATGAGCAGTTCTTC.

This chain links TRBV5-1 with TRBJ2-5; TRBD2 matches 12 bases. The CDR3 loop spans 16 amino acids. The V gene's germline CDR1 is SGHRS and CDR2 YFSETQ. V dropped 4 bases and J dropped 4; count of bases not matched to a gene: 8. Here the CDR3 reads CASSERLAGVVETQYF. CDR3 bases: TGCGCCAGCAGCGAAAGACTAGCGGGAGTAGTAGAGACCCAGTACTTC. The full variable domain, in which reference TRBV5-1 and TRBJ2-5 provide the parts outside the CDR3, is KAGVTQTPRYLIKTRGQQVTLSCSPISGHRSVSWYQQTPGQGLQFLFEYFSETQRNKGNFPGRFSGRQFSNSRSEMNVSTLELGDSALYLCASSERLAGVVETQYFGPGTRLLVL.

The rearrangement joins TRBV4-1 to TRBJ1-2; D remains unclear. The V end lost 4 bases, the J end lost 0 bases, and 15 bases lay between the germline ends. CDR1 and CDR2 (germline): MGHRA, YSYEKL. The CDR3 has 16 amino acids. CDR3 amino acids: CASSPDQGNTNYGYTF. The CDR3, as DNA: TGCGCCAGCAGCCCCGACCAAGGGAATACTAACTATGGCTACACCTTC.

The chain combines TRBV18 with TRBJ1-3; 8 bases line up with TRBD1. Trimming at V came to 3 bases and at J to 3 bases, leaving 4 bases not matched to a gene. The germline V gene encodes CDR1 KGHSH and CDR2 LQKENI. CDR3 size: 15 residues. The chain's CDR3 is CASSPNRGSGNTIYF. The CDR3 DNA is TGTGCCAGCTCACCGAACAGGGGGAGTGGAAACACCATATATTTT.